This T cell receptor beta chain was sequenced in a study of graft-versus-host responses after intestinal transplantation. Background on the study: Every recipient had anti-thymocyte globulin induction and two to three years of tacrolimus plus steroids.

As concerns this clone: The antigen remains unidentified.

Findings and caveats of the study: Some patients had graft-donor T cell macrochimerism. In their allografts, the ratios of graft-versus-host to host-versus-graft T cell clones were high. GvH clonotypes were identified within recipient marrow, with a subset emerging first in ileum or blood.

The method was immunoSEQ multiplex PCR; TCRdb's version includes in-frame clones alone and lacks a portion of them. Altogether over 100,000 clones are present, 85% to 95% being singletons, with the ten largest covering roughly 0.12%. This CDR3 is 16 amino acids long. CDR1 is LNHDA and CDR2 is SQIVND in the germline V gene (reference sequence). The germline V and J ends were trimmed by 5 bases and 2 bases, with 17 bases remaining between them. The rearrangement links TRBV19 to TRBJ2-3; D is unclear. This clonotype originated in a human donor who received an intestinal transplant. The sample consisted of unstimulated CD4+ T cells sorted from spleen or lymph node cells, taken before intestinal transplant. The CDR3, as DNA: TGTGCCAGTAGTCATCCCCGTACCTATTTCACAGATACGCAGTATTTT. Translating gives CASSHPRTYFTDTQYF.